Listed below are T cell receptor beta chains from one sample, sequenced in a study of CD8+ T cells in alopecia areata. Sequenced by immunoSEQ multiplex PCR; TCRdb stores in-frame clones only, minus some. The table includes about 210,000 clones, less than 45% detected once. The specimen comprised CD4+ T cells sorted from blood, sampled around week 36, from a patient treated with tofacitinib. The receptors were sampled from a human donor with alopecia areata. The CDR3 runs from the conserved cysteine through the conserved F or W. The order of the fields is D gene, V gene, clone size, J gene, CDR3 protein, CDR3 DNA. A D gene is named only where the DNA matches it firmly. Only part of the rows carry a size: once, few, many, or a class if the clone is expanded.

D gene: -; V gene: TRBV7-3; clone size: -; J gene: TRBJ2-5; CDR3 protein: CASSLTTQETQYF; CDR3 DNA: TGTGCCAGCAGCTTAACCACCCAAGAGACCCAGTACTTC
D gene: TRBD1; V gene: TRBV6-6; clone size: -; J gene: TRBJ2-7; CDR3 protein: CASSGAGTGHHEQYF; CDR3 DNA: TGTGCCAGCAGTGGAGCCGGGACAGGGCACCACGAGCAGTACTTC
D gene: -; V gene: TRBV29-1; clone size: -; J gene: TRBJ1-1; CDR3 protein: CSARFGPVTEAFF; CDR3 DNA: TGCAGCGCCCGTTTTGGACCGGTAACTGAAGCTTTCTTT
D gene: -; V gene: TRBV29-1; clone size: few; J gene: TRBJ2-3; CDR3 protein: CSAGVDTQYF; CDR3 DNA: TGCAGCGCTGGAGTAGATACGCAGTATTTT
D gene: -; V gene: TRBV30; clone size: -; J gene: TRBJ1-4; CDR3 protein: CASTRAVLNEKLFF; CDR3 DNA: TGTGCCTCCACCCGGGCGGTCTTAAATGAAAAACTGTTTTTT
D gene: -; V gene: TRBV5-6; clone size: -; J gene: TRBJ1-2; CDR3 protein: CASTLAGYGYTF; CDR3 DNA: TGTGCCAGCACCTTAGCCGGCTATGGCTACACCTTC
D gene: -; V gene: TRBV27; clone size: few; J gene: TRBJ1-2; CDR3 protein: CASFSPRNREGGYTF; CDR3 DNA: TGTGCCAGCTTCTCCCCCCGTAACAGGGAAGGTGGCTACACCTTC
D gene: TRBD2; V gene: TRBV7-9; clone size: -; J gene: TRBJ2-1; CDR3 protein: CASSYGTSGSSYNEQFF; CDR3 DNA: TGTGCCAGCAGCTACGGGACTAGCGGGAGCTCCTACAATGAGCAGTTCTTC
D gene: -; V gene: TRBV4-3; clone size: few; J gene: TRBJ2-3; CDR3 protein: CASSQGSSGEGTDTQYF; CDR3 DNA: TGCGCCAGCAGCCAAGGTTCAAGCGGAGAGGGCACAGATACGCAGTATTTT
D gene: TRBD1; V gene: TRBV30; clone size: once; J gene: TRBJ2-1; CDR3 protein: CAWTSGRGLIGNEQFF; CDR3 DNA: TGTGCCTGGACTTCCGGCAGGGGGCTTATAGGAAATGAGCAGTTCTTC
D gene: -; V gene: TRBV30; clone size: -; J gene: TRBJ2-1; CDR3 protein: CAWSPTSGVRYEQFF; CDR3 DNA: TGTGCCTGGAGTCCGACCAGCGGAGTAAGGTATGAGCAGTTCTTC
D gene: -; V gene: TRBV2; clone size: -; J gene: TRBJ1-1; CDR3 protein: CASKTDMNTEAFF; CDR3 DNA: TGTGCCAGCAAAACAGACATGAACACTGAAGCTTTCTTT
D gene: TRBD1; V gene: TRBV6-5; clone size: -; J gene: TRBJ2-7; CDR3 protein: CASLDRGLSYEQYF; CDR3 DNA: TGTGCCAGCTTGGACAGGGGGCTCTCCTACGAGCAGTACTTC
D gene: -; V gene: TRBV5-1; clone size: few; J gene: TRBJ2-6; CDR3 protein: CASSPTVSGANVLTF; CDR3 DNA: TGCGCCAGCAGCCCTACGGTCTCTGGGGCCAACGTCCTGACTTTC
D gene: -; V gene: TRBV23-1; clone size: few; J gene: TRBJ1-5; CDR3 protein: CASRGCQPQHF; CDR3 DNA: TGCGCCAGCAGGGGTTGCCAGCCCCAGCATTTT
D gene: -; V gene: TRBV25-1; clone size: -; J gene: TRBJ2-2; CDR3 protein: CASRTGRITGELFF; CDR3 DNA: TGTGCCAGCAGAACAGGGAGAATCACCGGGGAGCTGTTTTTT
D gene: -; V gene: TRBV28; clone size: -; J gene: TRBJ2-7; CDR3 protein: CATINRISLEQYF; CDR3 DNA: TGTGCCACTATAAATCGCATCTCGCTCGAGCAGTACTTC
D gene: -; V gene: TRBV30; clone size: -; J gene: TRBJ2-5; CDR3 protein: CAWSAGHRGLTQYF; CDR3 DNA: TGTGCCTGGAGTGCCGGACACCGGGGTCTGACCCAGTACTTC
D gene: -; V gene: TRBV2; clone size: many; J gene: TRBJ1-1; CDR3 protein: CASNQQPGEAFF; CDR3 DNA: TGTGCCAGCAATCAACAGCCCGGGGAGGCTTTCTTT
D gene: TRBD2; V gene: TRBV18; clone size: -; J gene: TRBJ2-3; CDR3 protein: CASSPQLGTSGTDTQYF; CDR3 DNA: TGTGCCAGCTCACCTCAACTGGGGACTAGCGGTACAGATACGCAGTATTTT
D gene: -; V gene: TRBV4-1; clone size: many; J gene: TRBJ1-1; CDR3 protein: CASSQVAPLGTVEVNTEAFF; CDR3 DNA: TGCGCCAGCAGCCAAGTAGCCCCGTTGGGAACGGTTGAAGTGAACACTGAAGCTTTCTTT
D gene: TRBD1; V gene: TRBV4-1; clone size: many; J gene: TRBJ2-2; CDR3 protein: CASSLRDRGAGELFF; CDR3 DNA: TGCGCCAGCAGCCTCCGGGACAGGGGCGCCGGGGAGCTGTTTTTT
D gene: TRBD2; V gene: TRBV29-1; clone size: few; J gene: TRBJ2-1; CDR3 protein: CSVLGLADINEQFF; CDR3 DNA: TGCAGCGTCTTAGGACTAGCGGATATCAATGAGCAGTTCTTC
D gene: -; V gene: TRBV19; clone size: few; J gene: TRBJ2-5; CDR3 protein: CASSSRPGETQYF; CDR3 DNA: TGTGCCAGTAGTTCACGACCGGGGGAGACCCAGTACTTC
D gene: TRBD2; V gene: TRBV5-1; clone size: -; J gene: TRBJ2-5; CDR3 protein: CASSASGSLGETQYF; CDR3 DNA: TGCGCCAGCAGCGCGAGCGGGAGCTTGGGAGAGACCCAGTACTTC
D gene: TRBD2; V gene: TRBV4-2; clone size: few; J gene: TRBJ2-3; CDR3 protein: CASTGLAGSTDTQYF; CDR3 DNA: TGTGCCAGCACCGGACTAGCGGGAAGCACAGATACGCAGTATTTT
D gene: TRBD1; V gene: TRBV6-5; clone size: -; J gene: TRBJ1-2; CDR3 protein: CASSRGQGSNYGYTF; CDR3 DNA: TGTGCCAGCAGCCGAGGACAGGGAAGTAACTATGGCTACACCTTC
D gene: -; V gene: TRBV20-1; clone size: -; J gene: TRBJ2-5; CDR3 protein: CSARMAETQYF; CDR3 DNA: TGCAGTGCTAGAATGGCAGAGACCCAGTACTTC
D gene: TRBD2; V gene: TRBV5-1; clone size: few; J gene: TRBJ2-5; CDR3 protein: CASSLHPGASGSQTQYF; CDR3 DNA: TGCGCCAGCAGCCTCCACCCAGGGGCTAGCGGGAGTCAGACCCAGTACTTC
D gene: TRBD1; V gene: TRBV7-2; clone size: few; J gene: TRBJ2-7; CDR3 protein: CASSLDNRGHEQYF; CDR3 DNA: TGTGCCAGCAGCTTAGATAACAGGGGGCACGAGCAGTACTTC
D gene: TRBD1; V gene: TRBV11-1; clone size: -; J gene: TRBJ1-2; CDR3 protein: CASSQRQGLEGYTF; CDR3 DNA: TGTGCCAGCAGCCAGAGACAGGGATTGGAAGGCTACACCTTC
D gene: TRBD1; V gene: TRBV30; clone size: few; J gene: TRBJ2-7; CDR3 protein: CAWSARDRGHRYEQYF; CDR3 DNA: TGTGCCTGGAGTGCCCGGGACAGGGGGCATCGGTACGAGCAGTACTTC
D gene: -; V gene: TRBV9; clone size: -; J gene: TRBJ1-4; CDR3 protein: CASSVASVGGRQTF; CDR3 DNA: TGTGCCAGCAGCGTAGCGTCTGTAGGGGGACGGCAAACTTTT
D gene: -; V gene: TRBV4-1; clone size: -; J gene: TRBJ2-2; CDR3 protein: CASVGLGELFF; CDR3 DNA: TGCGCCAGCGTAGGATTGGGGGAGCTGTTTTTT